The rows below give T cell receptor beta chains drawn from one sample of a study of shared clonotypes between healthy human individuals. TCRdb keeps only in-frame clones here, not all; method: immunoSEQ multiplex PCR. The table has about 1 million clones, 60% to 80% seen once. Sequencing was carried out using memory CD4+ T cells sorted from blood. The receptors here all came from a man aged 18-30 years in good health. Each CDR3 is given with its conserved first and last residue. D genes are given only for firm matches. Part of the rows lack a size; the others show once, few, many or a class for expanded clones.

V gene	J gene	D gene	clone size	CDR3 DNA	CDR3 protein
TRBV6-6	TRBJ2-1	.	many	TGTGCCAGCAGTTACAAGGGGGGGGCTTACAATGAGCAGTTCTTC	CASSYKGGAYNEQFF
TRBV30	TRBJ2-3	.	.	TGTGCCTGGAGGACCCGGGACCCGTCCACAGATACGCAGTATTTT	CAWRTRDPSTDTQYF
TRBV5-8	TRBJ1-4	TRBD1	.	TGTGCCAGCACCCTGGGACAGGGGCTATCAAATGAAAAACTGTTTTTT	CASTLGQGLSNEKLFF
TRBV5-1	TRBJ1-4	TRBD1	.	TGCGCCAGCAGCAAGGACAGGGAAACAACTAATGAAAAACTGTTTTTT	CASSKDRETTNEKLFF
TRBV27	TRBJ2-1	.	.	TGTGCCAGCAGGGTTTCGGGGGATGAGCAGTTCTTC	CASRVSGDEQFF
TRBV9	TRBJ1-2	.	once	TGTGCCAGCAGCGTAGATCCGGCAGGGTCTAGGGGCTACACCTTC	CASSVDPAGSRGYTF
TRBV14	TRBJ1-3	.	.	TGTGCCAGCAGCCCCTTTCTCCCTCACAGCTACTCTGGAAACACCATATATTTT	CASSPFLPHSYSGNTIYF
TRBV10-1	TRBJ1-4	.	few	TGCGCCAGCCCACAGGGTGAAAAACTGTTTTTT	CASPQGEKLFF
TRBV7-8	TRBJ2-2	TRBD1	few	TGTGCCAGCAGCATAGGGGGCATCGCGAACACCGGGGAGCTGTTTTTT	CASSIGGIANTGELFF
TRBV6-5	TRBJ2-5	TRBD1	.	TGTGCCAGCAGTTCGACCGGGACAGAAAGAGAGACCCAGTACTTC	CASSSTGTERETQYF
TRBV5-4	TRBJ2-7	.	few	TGTGCCAGCAGCTTGGACAGACCCTACGAGCAGTACTTC	CASSLDRPYEQYF
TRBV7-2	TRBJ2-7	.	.	TGTGCCAGCAGCCCGAACTTCGCCGTCTACGAGCAGTACTTC	CASSPNFAVYEQYF
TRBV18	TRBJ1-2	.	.	TGTGCCAGCTCACCGATTGAACGAGTTCGCTATGGCTACACCTTC	CASSPIERVRYGYTF
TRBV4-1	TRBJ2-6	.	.	TGCGCCAGCAGCCCTATCTGGGGGGGGGCGGCTGGGGCCAACGTCCTGACTTTC	CASSPIWGGAAGANVLTF
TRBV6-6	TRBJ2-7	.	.	TGTGCCAGCAGTTACTCGACCGGGTACGAGCAGTACTTC	CASSYSTGYEQYF
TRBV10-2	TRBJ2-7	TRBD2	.	TGCGCCAGCAGCCCCGGGCTAGCGGGGGGTTGGTACGAGCAGTACTTC	CASSPGLAGGWYEQYF
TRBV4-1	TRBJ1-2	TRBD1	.	TGCGCCAGCAGCTCTCAGGGGGTCTATGGCTACACCTTC	CASSSQGVYGYTF
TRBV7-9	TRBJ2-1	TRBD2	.	TGTGCCAGCAGCGTTGGGAGACTAGCGGGGGCGAGCTCCTACAATGAGCAGTTCTTC	CASSVGRLAGASSYNEQFF
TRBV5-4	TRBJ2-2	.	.	TGTGCCAGCAGCCCCGGGACTTGGGACACCGGGGAGCTGTTTTTT	CASSPGTWDTGELFF
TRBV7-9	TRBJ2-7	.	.	TGTGCCAGCAGCACCCGGGACTCCCGCCCCTACGAGCAGTACTTC	CASSTRDSRPYEQYF
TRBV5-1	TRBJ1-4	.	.	TGCGCCAGCAGCTTGAGGGGAGGGCTGCCTGGGACTAATGAAAAACTGTTTTTT	CASSLRGGLPGTNEKLFF
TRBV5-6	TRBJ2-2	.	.	TGTGCCAGCAGCTTGGGATACACCGGGGAGCTGTTTTTT	CASSLGYTGELFF
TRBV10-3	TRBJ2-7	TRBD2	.	TGTGCCATCAGTGAGGGACTAGCGGGATCCTCCTACGAGCAGTACTTC	CAISEGLAGSSYEQYF
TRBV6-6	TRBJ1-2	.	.	TGTGCCAGCAGTTACATGAGGGTCGGAGACAACTATGGCTACACCTTC	CASSYMRVGDNYGYTF
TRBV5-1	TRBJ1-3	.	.	TGCGCCAGCAGCACCCAAGGGTGGGGCGCCGCGGGAAACACCATATATTTT	CASSTQGWGAAGNTIYF
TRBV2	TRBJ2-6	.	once	TGTGCCAGCCATAAGGGGGGGCTAGCTTCTGGGGCCAACGTCCTGACTTTC	CASHKGGLASGANVLTF
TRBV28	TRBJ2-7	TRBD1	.	TGTGCCAGCTTTTGGACAGGGGGTGTAGAGCAGTACTTC	CASFWTGGVEQYF
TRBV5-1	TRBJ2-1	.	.	TGCGCCAGCAGCTCCACCCCCCAGGGGCCCGCGGTAGTTTCCTACAATGAGCAGTTCTTC	CASSSTPQGPAVVSYNEQFF
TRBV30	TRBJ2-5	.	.	TGTGCCTGGAGAATCGACAGTAGCCTCCGGGGTTTTTACTTC	CAWRIDSSLRGFYF
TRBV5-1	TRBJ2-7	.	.	TGCGCCAGCTTTGACAGTCCCCAAAGCTCCTACGAGCAGTACTTC	CASFDSPQSSYEQYF
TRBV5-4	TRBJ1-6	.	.	TGTGCCAGCAGCTTAGGCGGAAGCGACAATTCACCCCTCCACTTT	CASSLGGSDNSPLHF
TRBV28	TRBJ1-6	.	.	TGTGCCAGCAGTTTTCCCCTTCGTTCGGGGCGGGATAATTCACCCCTCCACTTT	CASSFPLRSGRDNSPLHF
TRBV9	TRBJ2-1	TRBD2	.	TGTGCCAGCAGCGATTCACCGGGACTAGTGGGGAATGAGCAGTTCTTC	CASSDSPGLVGNEQFF
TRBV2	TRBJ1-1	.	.	TGTGCCAGCAGTGAAAGTCCCTCCTTTAACACTGAAGCTTTCTTT	CASSESPSFNTEAFF
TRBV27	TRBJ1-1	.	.	TGTGCCAGCAGTTTACGGGGGGCCGGCACTGAAGCTTTCTTT	CASSLRGAGTEAFF
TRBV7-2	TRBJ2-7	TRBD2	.	TGTGCCAGCAGCTTAGGTCTAGCGGGGGTGTACGAGCAGTACTTC	CASSLGLAGVYEQYF
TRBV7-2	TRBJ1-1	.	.	TGTGCCAGCAGCTCTAGAAGGTCGCCCACAAACACTGAAGCTTTCTTT	CASSSRRSPTNTEAFF
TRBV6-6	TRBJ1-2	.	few	TGTGCCAGCAGTTACTCGGGGGCCGGGGATGGCTACACCTTC	CASSYSGAGDGYTF
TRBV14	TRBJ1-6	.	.	TGTGCCAACTTCGGGAAGGGGCAATTTGGTTCACCCCTCCACTTT	CANFGKGQFGSPLHF
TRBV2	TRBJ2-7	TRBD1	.	TGTGCCAGCAGTGTTGACAGGGGTTTCGAGCAGTACTTC	CASSVDRGFEQYF
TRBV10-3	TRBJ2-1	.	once	TGTGCCCTCGCAGGGGGGGACAGTCTCTACAATGAGCAGTTCTTC	CALAGGDSLYNEQFF
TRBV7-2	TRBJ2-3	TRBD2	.	TGTGCCAGCAGCTTTAGCGGGCGCCTCACAGATACGCAGTATTTT	CASSFSGRLTDTQYF
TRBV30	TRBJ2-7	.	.	TGTGCCTGGAGGTTTCAGGGAATCTCCTACGAGCAGTACTTC	CAWRFQGISYEQYF
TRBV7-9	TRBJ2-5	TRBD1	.	TGTGCCAGCAGCTTAGCGGACAGGGTCCAAGAGACCCAGTACTTC	CASSLADRVQETQYF
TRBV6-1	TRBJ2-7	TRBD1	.	TGTGCCAGCACCCGGGACAGGGGACGCTACGAGCAGTACTTC	CASTRDRGRYEQYF
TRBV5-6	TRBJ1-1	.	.	TGTGCCAGCAACGAGGGTATGAACACTGAAGCTTTCTTT	CASNEGMNTEAFF
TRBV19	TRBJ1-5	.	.	TGTGCCAGTAGGGGCGGACACAGCAATCAGCCCCAGCATTTT	CASRGGHSNQPQHF
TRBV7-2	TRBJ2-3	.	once	TGTGCCAGCAGCTTAGGGGTCACAGATACGCAGTATTTT	CASSLGVTDTQYF
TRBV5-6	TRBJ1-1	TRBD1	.	TGTGCCAGCAGCAAGACCGCCGGGACAGGGGGTACTGAAGCTTTCTTT	CASSKTAGTGGTEAFF
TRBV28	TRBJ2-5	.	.	TGTGCCAGCAGCTTGTGGCAAGAAGAGACCCAGTACTTC	CASSLWQEETQYF
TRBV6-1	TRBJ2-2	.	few	TGTGCCAGCCCGGAGCCCAGGGCGGCCGGGGAGCTGTTTTTT	CASPEPRAAGELFF